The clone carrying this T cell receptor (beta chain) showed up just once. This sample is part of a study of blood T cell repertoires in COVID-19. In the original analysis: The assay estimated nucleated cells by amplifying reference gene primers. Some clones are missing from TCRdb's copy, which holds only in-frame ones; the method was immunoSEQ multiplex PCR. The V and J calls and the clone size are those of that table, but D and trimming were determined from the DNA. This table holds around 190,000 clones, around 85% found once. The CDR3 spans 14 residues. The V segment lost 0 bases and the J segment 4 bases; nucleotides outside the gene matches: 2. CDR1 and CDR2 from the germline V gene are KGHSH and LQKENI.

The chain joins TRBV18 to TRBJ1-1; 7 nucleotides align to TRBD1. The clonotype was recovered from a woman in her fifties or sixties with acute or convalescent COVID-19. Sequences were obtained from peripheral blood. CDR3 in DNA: TGTGCCAGCTCACCACCCGACAGGGCCACTGAAGCTTTCTTT. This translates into CASSPPDRATEAFF.